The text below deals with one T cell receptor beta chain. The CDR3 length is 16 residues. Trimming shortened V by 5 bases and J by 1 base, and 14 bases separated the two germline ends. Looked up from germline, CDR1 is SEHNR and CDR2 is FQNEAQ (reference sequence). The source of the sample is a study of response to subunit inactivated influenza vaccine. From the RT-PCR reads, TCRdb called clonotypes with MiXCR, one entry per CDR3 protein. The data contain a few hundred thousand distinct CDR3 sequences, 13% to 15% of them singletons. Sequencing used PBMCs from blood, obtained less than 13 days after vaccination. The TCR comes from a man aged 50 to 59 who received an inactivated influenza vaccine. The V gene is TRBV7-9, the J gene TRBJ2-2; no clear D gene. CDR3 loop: CASSKYRDENTGELFF. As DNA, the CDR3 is TGTGCCAGCAGCAAATACAGAGACGAGAACACCGGGGAGCTGTTTTTT.